Following are 18 T cell receptor beta chains from one sample sequenced in a study of T cells after yellow fever vaccination. TCRdb processed the 5' RACE reads anew with MiXCR; each CDR3 protein has one entry. The sample lists about 350,000 distinct CDR3 sequences, about 8.3% seen once, with around 17% in the top ten. The sequencing used PBMCs, collected around 45 days after the first yellow fever vaccination. Receptors originate from a man aged 18 to 29 who received the YFV17D yellow fever vaccine.

The chain has TRBV12-3 or TRBV12-4 and TRBJ1-1, with D unclear. There are 12 residues in the CDR3. The V end was cut by 2 bases, the J end by 13 bases, with 14 bases between. CDR3 nucleotides: TGTGCCAGCAGTTTAAGGCCCGATCGAGTTTTCTTT. The encoded protein is CASSLRPDRVFF.

This rearrangement joins TRBV7-9 to TRBJ1-6; D remains ambiguous. From germline, CDR1 is SEHNR and CDR2 FQNEAQ (reference sequence). V lost 8 bases, J lost 10 bases, and 21 bases lay in between. The CDR3 is 15 amino acids. The CDR3 reads CASGSPGFAGSPLHF. The CDR3 nucleotides read TGTGCCAGCGGCAGCCCCGGGTTTGCCGGGTCACCCCTCCACTTT.

In its sample, this clonotype was seen a few times. The chain couples TRBV7-9 to TRBJ1-1, with 12 bases matching TRBD1. Unmatched junction bases numbered 4, after V lost 5 bases and J lost 3 bases. The CDR3 is 15 amino acids. The V gene's germline CDR1 is SEHNR and CDR2 FQNEAQ (reference sequence). The CDR3 loop reads CASSTGTGGDTEAFF. The CDR3 DNA sequence: TGTGCCAGCAGCACTGGGACAGGGGGCGACACTGAAGCTTTCTTT.

This chain links TRBV3-1 with TRBJ2-5; D possibly corresponds to TRBD1 (5 bases). This CDR3 spans 14 amino acids. Germline V gene sequence: CDR1 LGHDT, CDR2 YNNKEL (reference sequence). Trimming took 1 base from V and 0 from J, leaving 6 bases between them. The CDR3 spells CASSQVRDQETQYF. The CDR3 DNA reads TGTGCCAGCAGCCAAGTCAGGGACCAAGAGACCCAGTACTTC.

The chain is built from TRBV11-2 and TRBJ2-5; D is perhaps TRBD2 (5 bases). The V gene's germline CDR1 is SGHAT and CDR2 FQNNGV. This CDR3 region has 15 residues. V lost 0 bases and J 1 base, leaving 9 bases between the germline ends. CDR3 nucleotide sequence: TGTGCCAGCAGCTTAGATCCCGGGATCCAAGAGACCCAGTACTTC. Amino acid sequence: CASSLDPGIQETQYF. Using reference TRBV11-2 and TRBJ2-5 for the parts outside the CDR3, the full variable domain is EAGVAQSPRYKIIEKRQSVAFWCNPISGHATLYWYQQILGQGPKLLIQFQNNGVVDDSQLPKDRFSAERLKGVDSTLKIQPAKLEDSAVYLCASSLDPGIQETQYFGPGTRLLVL.

The chain couples TRBV7-8 to TRBJ1-3; the D gene is possibly TRBD1 (5 bases). The CDR3 totals 16 residues. Looked up from germline, CDR1 is SGHVS and CDR2 is FQNEAQ. Trimming removed 5 bases at V and 2 bases at J, with 16 bases between. The CDR3 sequence: CASSLDQGRTGNTIYF. CDR3 in DNA: TGTGCCAGCAGCCTAGACCAGGGACGTACTGGAAACACCATATATTTT.

This clonotype has at least ten counts. This chain's CDR3 is CASSLGTQETQYF. CDR3 nucleotide sequence: TGCGCCAGCAGCTTGGGGACCCAAGAGACCCAGTACTTC. The chain employs TRBV5-1 and TRBJ2-5, with D unclear. Germline-derived CDR1 and CDR2 are SGHRS and YFSETQ. The V end was cut by 0 bases, the J end by 1 base, with 4 bases between. This CDR3 is built from 13 residues.

V usage is TRBV6-6 and J usage is TRBJ1-2, with TRBD1 identical over 7 bases. The junction had 6 bases not matched to a gene; V was cut back by 6 bases and J by 8 bases. Germline lookup yields CDR1 MNHNY and CDR2 SVGAGI (reference sequence). The CDR3 contains 12 residues. CDR3: CASSAQGKGYTF. The CDR3, as DNA: TGTGCCAGCAGCGCACAGGGGAAGGGCTACACCTTC.

This clonotype was seen a handful of times. This chain links TRBV7-6 with TRBJ2-1, with 12 bases lining up with TRBD2. The CDR3 extends over 17 amino acids. The junction had 7 bases not matched to a gene; V was cut back by 4 bases and J by 3 bases. CDR1 SGHVS and CDR2 FNYEAQ come from the germline V gene. CDR3: CASSSPPGLAGYNEQFF. DNA for the CDR3: TGTGCCAGCAGCTCACCACCGGGACTAGCGGGCTACAATGAGCAGTTCTTC.

The rearrangement links TRBV7-2 to TRBJ2-3; D remains ambiguous. The V end lost 3 bases, the J end lost 6 bases, and 10 bases lay between the germline ends. In germline, CDR1 is SGHTA, CDR2 FQGNSA. The CDR3 spans 13 residues. CDR3 amino acids: CASSFQVPDTQYF. The CDR3 DNA follows: TGTGCCAGCAGCTTTCAGGTCCCTGATACGCAGTATTTT.

This clonotype was detected only a few times. The gene calls are TRBV7-2 and TRBJ2-1; perhaps TRBD2 as D (6 bases). Trimming took off 3 bases at V and 10 bases at J, with 13 bases between the two ends. The germline V gene encodes CDR1 SGHTA and CDR2 FQGNSA. CDR3 length: 13 residues. The CDR3 nucleotides read TGTGCCAGCAGCTTCGGAGGGTCGGGGGAGCAGTTCTTC. Translated: CASSFGGSGEQFF.

A remark on this clonotype: A read error is possible here, since a much larger clone lies one base away. The J gene is TRBJ2-2, the V gene TRBV12-3 or TRBV12-4; no clear D gene. V lost 3 bases and J lost 9, with 14 bases in between. The CDR3 has 14 amino acids. The DNA for the CDR3 is TGTGCCAGCAGTTTTACCCGGACGACCAGGGAGCTGTTTTTT. Its translation: CASSFTRTTRELFF.

Ten or more counts support this clonotype. The chain couples TRBV5-1 to TRBJ2-1, with 7 bases aligning to TRBD2. The ends lost 2 bases at V and 0 bases at J; junction bases unmatched: 14. Germline V lookup: CDR1 SGHRS, CDR2 YFSETQ. This CDR3 region has 19 residues. This chain's CDR3 is CASSLRLADYPSSYNEQFF. The CDR3, as DNA: TGCGCCAGCAGCTTAAGACTAGCTGACTACCCGAGCTCCTACAATGAGCAGTTCTTC. Full variable domain (rest looked up from reference TRBV5-1 and TRBJ2-1): KAGVTQTPRYLIKTRGQQVTLSCSPISGHRSVSWYQQTPGQGLQFLFEYFSETQRNKGNFPGRFSGRQFSNSRSEMNVSTLELGDSALYLCASSLRLADYPSSYNEQFFGPGTRLTVL.

The V gene is TRBV5-6, the J gene TRBJ2-1; TRBD1 matches 11 bases. J lost 9 bases, V lost 4 bases, and 9 bases had no gene match. The CDR3 totals 15 residues. Per the germline V gene, CDR1 is SGHDT and CDR2 is YYEEEE. CDR3 DNA: TGTGCCAGCAGCCGGCCGGACAGGGGGCTAAGTGAGCAGTTCTTC. Its protein product is CASSRPDRGLSEQFF.

V gene TRBV12-3 or TRBV12-4 combines with J gene TRBJ1-2; D gene uncertain. V shed 3 bases and J shed 7 bases, with 18 bases lying between them. This CDR3 region has 15 residues. The CDR3 bases are TGTGCCAGCAGTTTCGGGTTAGGGATCCCGGGTGGCTACACCTTC. It encodes CASSFGLGIPGGYTF.

This clonotype was seen many times. The chain has TRBV12-3 or TRBV12-4 and TRBJ2-2, with 9 nucleotides matching TRBD1. The CDR3 runs to 16 residues. V lost 4 bases and J lost 2; bases outside the gene matches: 5. The CDR3 DNA reads as TGTGCCAGCAGTTCCACTACAGGGGGCAACACCGGGGAGCTGTTTTTT. Translation: CASSSTTGGNTGELFF.

This clonotype was detected only a few times. The chain carries TRBV6-1 and TRBJ1-1; D remains ambiguous. Trimming took 5 bases from V and 0 from J, leaving 10 bases between them. The CDR3 contains 14 residues. Germline CDR1 is MNHNS and CDR2 is SASEGT. The CDR3, as DNA: TGTGCCAGCAGTCCTCAGCCTCTGAACACTGAAGCTTTCTTT. This codes for CASSPQPLNTEAFF.

This clonotype appeared a few times. The chain couples TRBV5-1 to TRBJ2-3; D remains unclear. Germline V lookup: CDR1 SGHRS, CDR2 YFSETQ. The CDR3 runs 15 residues. V lost 2 bases, J lost 1 base, and 11 bases lay in between. The CDR3 loop is CASSFERLGTDTQYF. DNA for the CDR3: TGCGCCAGCAGCTTTGAACGATTGGGCACAGATACGCAGTATTTT.